This T cell receptor (beta chain) was profiled in a study of cytomegalovirus exposure and HLA in healthy donors. Study results and caveats: As a later analysis showed, several of the most significant clusters appeared to be linked to common viral pathogens. It was taken for granted in presence/absence analyses that sequencing depth across donors was roughly uniform.

Researchers ran the PCR with 60 Vbeta and 13 Jbeta primers. Some clones are missing from TCRdb's copy, which holds only in-frame ones; the method was immunoSEQ multiplex PCR. Counted here are roughly 180,000 clones, just under 80% occurring once; the ten biggest clones make up about 3%. In the case of this clone: No antigen is known for it.

Germline V gene data show CDR1 as LNHDA and CDR2 as SQIVND (reference sequence). CDR3 length equals 17 residues. With V trimmed by 7 bases and J by 5 bases, 12 bases remained unmatched. The donors gave bone marrow, and they were healthy. The specimen was PBMCs. V usage is TRBV19 and J usage is TRBJ2-5; 14 bases match TRBD2. This receptor was identified in a female donor in good health and CMV-seronegative. The CDR3, as DNA: TGTGCCAGTACCAAGACCGGGACTAGCGGGAGTTGGGAGACCCAGTACTTC. Translating gives CASTKTGTSGSWETQYF.